This TCR beta chain stems from a study of T cell responses to AZD1222 COVID-19 vaccine. Study findings and constraints: Along spike, vaccine-associated CD4 TCRs were found throughout, with dominance at 160-218 and 743-854. Variant regions that are unmutated are reportedly the target of nearly half of spike-specific TCRs. A mostly white British donor set with more females was recruited, and clonal diversity was possibly underestimated.

Here immunoSEQ multiplex PCR was the method, and the copy in TCRdb shows in-frame clones only, minus some. This sample has under 200,000 clones, with approximately 90% found just once. As to this clone: Its antigen is undetermined.

Germline CDR1 is LGHNT and CDR2 is FRNRAP. Trimming cost V 3 bases and J 4 bases; bases outside gene matches: 9. The CDR3 has 15 amino acids. This sequence was found in an adult in good health. The rearrangement joins TRBV12-5 to TRBJ2-7, with 7 bases matching TRBD2. The sample in question was peripheral blood, obtained on day 0 of AZD1222 vaccination. The CDR3 region is CASGFFGFGGYEQYF. The CDR3 nucleotides are TGTGCTAGTGGTTTTTTTGGGTTCGGGGGGTACGAGCAGTACTTC. The full variable domain, rest sourced from reference TRBV12-5 and TRBJ2-7, is DARVTQTPRHKVTEMGQEVTMRCQPILGHNTVFWYRQTMMQGLELLAYFRNRAPLDDSGMPKDRFSAEMPDATLATLKIQPSEPRDSAVYFCASGFFGFGGYEQYFGPGTRLTVT.